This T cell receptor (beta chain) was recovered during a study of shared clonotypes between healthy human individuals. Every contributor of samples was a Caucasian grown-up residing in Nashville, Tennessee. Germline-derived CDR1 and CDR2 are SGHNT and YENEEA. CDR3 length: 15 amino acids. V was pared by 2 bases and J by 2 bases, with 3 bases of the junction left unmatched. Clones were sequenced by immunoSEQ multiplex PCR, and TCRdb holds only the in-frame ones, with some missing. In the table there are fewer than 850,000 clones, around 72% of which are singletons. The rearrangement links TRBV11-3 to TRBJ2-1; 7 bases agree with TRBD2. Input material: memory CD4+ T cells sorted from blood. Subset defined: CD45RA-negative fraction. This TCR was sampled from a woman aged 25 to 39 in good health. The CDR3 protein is CASSLLAVTYNEQFF. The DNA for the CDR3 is TGTGCCAGCAGCTTACTAGCGGTCACCTACAATGAGCAGTTCTTC.